This note documents a single TCR beta chain sequence. The target antigen is unknown. This entry comes from a study of cytomegalovirus exposure and HLA in healthy donors. Findings and limits, study-wide: Researchers catalogued about 150 TCR beta chains as cytomegalovirus-associated. In a later analysis, HLA-associated beta chains showed higher expansion and lower generation probabilities than comparable chains.

Trimming shortened V by 4 bases and J by 0 bases, and 13 bases separated the two germline ends. The CDR3 spans 16 residues. Germline V CDR1 and CDR2: MNHNY, SVGAGI (reference sequence). The PCR used 60 Vbeta and 13 Jbeta primers. TCRdb's copy holds only in-frame clones and misses some; the assay was immunoSEQ multiplex PCR. The data hold some 120,000 clones, with 55% to 75% observed a single time. The chain joins TRBV6-6 to TRBJ1-3, with TRBD1 as a possible D gene (5 bases). The sample comprised PBMCs. This clonotype was obtained from a man younger than 45 in good health and CMV-seronegative. CDR3 residues: CASSSGTFRSGNTIYF. The CDR3 nucleotides read TGTGCCAGCAGTTCTGGGACTTTTCGCTCTGGAAACACCATATATTTT.